Described below is a single T cell receptor (beta chain) sequence and its context. The sample holds one count of this clone. The clone's antigen remains unknown. There are no base qualities to consult, and no much larger clone falls within one base. This specimen comes from a study of OX40 agonist ivuxolimab in advanced cancers. With respect to the entire study: Ivuxolimab was a fully human IgG2 agonistic monoclonal antibody targeting the costimulatory receptor OX40 (CD134). Patients were allowed to have had prior anti-PD-1, anti-PD-L1 or anti-CTLA-4 therapy, and approximately 41% of the dose-escalation patients had previously received checkpoint inhibitors. The paper describes the monotherapy dose-escalation part (N of about 57 patients) of the phase I trial of ivuxolimab. The dose-escalation cohort was 82.7% male with a mean age of around 62 years, ranging from roughly 23 to 90. Partial responses occurred in three dose-escalation patients: two with cutaneous melanoma and one with hepatocellular carcinoma. Intravenous ivuxolimab was administered to patients every 2 weeks at six dose levels: 0.01, 0.1, 0.3, 1.5, 3 and 10 mg/kg. The point of sequencing TCRbeta in the periphery was to test whether ivuxolimab changed TCR sequence diversity and drove clonal T-cell expansion. Among the 52 dose-escalation patients, some 20 had hepatocellular carcinoma, approximately 15 melanoma, 9 renal cell carcinoma and 9 head and neck cancer.

The trial excluded patients who had a history of autoimmune disease or were on systemic immunosuppression. Peripheral blood for TCR sequencing was drawn from every dose cohort at baseline, at cycle 4 day 1 and at cycle 7 day 1. The samples were taken from a phase I, first-in-human, multicenter, open-label dose-escalation trial of ivuxolimab. Adults with locally advanced or metastatic melanoma, renal cell carcinoma, hepatocellular carcinoma or head and neck squamous cell carcinoma were enrolled in the trial. Before TCR sequencing, CD4+ T cells and CD8+ T cells from peripheral blood were sorted into separate populations. For sequencing of the TCRbeta CDR3 region, genomic DNA was extracted from the sorted cells. The immunoSEQ Assay was used to sequence the TCRbeta CDR3 regions. The clones in this table, taken by TCRdb from immuneACCESS, are in-frame only. Not every clone is retained; where verified, under half of the shortfall comes from an unresolved V gene, and the cause of the rest is unknown. This sample is represented by approximately 46,000 clones; over 75% of them were singletons. The top ten hold roughly 18% of the sample.

Trimming at the junction amounts to 2 bases on V and 0 bases on J, and the germline ends lie 4 bases apart. From cysteine to phenylalanine, the CDR3 is 13 amino acids long. Just CDR3 DNA is preserved here, 39 bases in frame from base 1. Taken from the germline V gene, the CDR1 and CDR2 loops are SGHTA and FQGTGA. Results the study describes overall, beyond this receptor: Partial responders in the 0.1-3.0 mg/kg groups had among the lowest normalized peripheral clonal expansion, especially among CD8+ T cells. Antigen specificity was not determined for the clonally expanded peripheral T cells. At doses of 0.1 to 3.0 mg/kg, clonal expansion of both CD4+ and CD8+ blood T cells was observed from baseline to week 6. Low levels of normalized T-cell clonal expansion were also seen in some patients who did not respond. After ivuxolimab, CD8+ T cells had more expanded clones than CD4+ T cells on average.

This clonotype originated in an adult with an advanced solid tumor such as melanoma, head and neck, liver or kidney cancer. The rearrangement joined TRBV7-3 to TRBJ1-1; there is no confident call for the D gene. The sample in question was CD4+ or CD8+ T cells sorted from blood, obtained in a trial of the OX40 agonist ivuxolimab. The sequence in DNA is TGTGCCAGCAGCTTATCGTTGAACACTGAAGCTTTCTTT. The translation is CASSLSLNTEAFF. With the portions outside the CDR3 filled from the reference TRBV7-3 and TRBJ1-1 genes, the complete variable region becomes GAGVSQTPSNKVTEKGKYVELRCDPISGHTALYWYRQSLGQGPEFLIYFQGTGAADDSGLPNDRFFAVRPEGSVSTLKIQRTERGDSAVYLCASSLSLNTEAFFGQGTRLTVV.